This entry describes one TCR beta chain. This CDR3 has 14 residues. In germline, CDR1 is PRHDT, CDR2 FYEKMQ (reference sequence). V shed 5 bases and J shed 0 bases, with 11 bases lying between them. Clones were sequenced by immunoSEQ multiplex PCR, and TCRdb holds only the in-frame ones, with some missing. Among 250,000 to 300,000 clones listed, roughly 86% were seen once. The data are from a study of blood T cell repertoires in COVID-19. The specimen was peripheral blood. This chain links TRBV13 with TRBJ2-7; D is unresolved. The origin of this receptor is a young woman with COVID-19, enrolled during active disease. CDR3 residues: CASSPPSSSYEQYF. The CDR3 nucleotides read TGTGCCAGCAGCCCCCCTTCCAGCTCCTACGAGCAGTACTTC.